What follows describes a single TCR beta chain. The antigen is undetermined. The entry originates in a study of cytomegalovirus exposure and HLA in healthy donors. Study-level points and caveats: Earlier analysis yielded a pattern in which most TCR beta V segments were productive about 90% or about 30% of the time.

PCR primers comprised 60 Vbeta and 13 Jbeta primers. Clones were read by immunoSEQ multiplex PCR, and TCRdb kept only the in-frame ones, dropping some. Among 99,000 or so clones listed, around three quarters were seen once. Specimen: PBMCs. This TCR was recovered from a male donor in good health and CMV-seropositive.

The CDR3 here is CARSLFYRSNQPQHF. The CDR3 region has the DNA TGTGCCAGAAGCTTGTTTTACAGGTCCAATCAGCCCCAGCATTTT. V is TRBV5-3 and J is TRBJ1-5; D perhaps matches TRBD1 (5 bases). TRBV5-3 is identified as an open reading frame with a role that is uncertain. This CDR3 has 15 amino acids. The V end was cut by 1 base, the J end by 3 bases, with 11 bases between.